The 5 T cell receptor beta chains listed next were all sequenced from one sample in a study of T-cell memory formation after mild COVID-19. Using its own MiXCR run on the 5' RACE reads, TCRdb lists one record per CDR3 protein. This table has roughly 340,000 distinct CDR3 sequences, more than 15% appearing once. Sequencing input: PBMCs or a T cell subset sorted from them (not recorded which). These receptors all stem from a man younger than 30 who had mild COVID-19 (a few samples of this study predate the infection). Cell type and time point are not known.

This clonotype has a handful of counts. The chain recombines TRBV7-2 with TRBJ2-7; TRBD1 is a possible D gene (5 bases). Germline V gives CDR1 SGHTA, CDR2 FQGNSA. The V end lost 3 bases, the J end lost 5 bases, and 14 bases lay between the germline ends. The CDR3 runs 14 residues. The CDR3 nucleotides are TGTGCCAGCAGCTTTGGGATGGGGCGGCACGAGCAGTACTTC. Translating it yields CASSFGMGRHEQYF.

The J gene is TRBJ1-1, the V gene TRBV14, with 8 nucleotides matching TRBD1. The CDR3 length is 15 residues. In germline, CDR1 is SGHDN, CDR2 FVKESK. After removal of 2 bases from V and 6 bases from J, the junction contained 8 bases not matched to a gene. The CDR3 is CASSQRTGLSSEAFF. The CDR3 DNA follows: TGTGCCAGCAGCCAACGGACAGGGCTATCTTCTGAAGCTTTCTTT.

The rearrangement links TRBV5-6 to TRBJ2-3; D not resolved. The CDR3 consists of 15 residues. CDR1 is SGHDT and CDR2 is YYEEEE in the germline V gene. V was shortened by 1 base and J by 1 base, with 10 bases between the two germline ends. In nucleotides, the CDR3 is TGTGCCAGCAGCTTGATCAGTGAAGGCACAGATACGCAGTATTTT. Translation: CASSLISEGTDTQYF.

J is TRBJ1-4 and V is TRBV5-1; 8 bases are a match to TRBD1. This CDR3 spans 14 amino acids. Germline values: CDR1 SGHRS, CDR2 YFSETQ. The junction had 4 bases not matched to a gene; V was cut back by 2 bases and J by 7 bases. The CDR3 nucleotides are TGCGCCAGCAGCTTCTCAGGGGGCGGTGAAAAACTGTTTTTT. Protein: CASSFSGGGEKLFF.

This clonotype was recorded a few times. The chain carries TRBV7-2 and TRBJ2-5; a possible D gene is TRBD2 (5 bases). This CDR3 spans 13 amino acids. The V gene lost 8 bases and the J gene lost 5 bases, with 15 bases spanning the gap. Germline V gene data show CDR1 as SGHTA and CDR2 as FQGNSA. The CDR3 bases are TGTGCCAGCTGTCGGACTTTTTTGGAGACCCAGTACTTC. Translating gives CASCRTFLETQYF.